A single sample gave rise to the 28 T cell receptor beta chains below, sequenced in a study of T cells in Graves' hyperthyroidism and ophthalmopathy. Amplification targeted TCR beta CDR3 regions from RNA transcripts. An initial round of RT-PCR targeting the TCR CDR3 relied on the HTBI primer set. One entry per CDR3 protein results from TCRdb running MiXCR on the multiplex PCR reads. The table lists around 700,000 distinct CDR3 sequences, roughly a sixth of them singletons. Sequencing input: blood. These receptor sequences come from a woman in her 50s with Graves' hyperthyroidism that later progressed to Graves' ophthalmopathy.

The genes are TRBV2 and TRBJ2-3, with a possible D match to TRBD1 (6 bases). Trimming shortened V by 3 bases and J by 1 base, and 20 bases separated the two germline ends. Germline V gene data show CDR1 as SNHLY and CDR2 as FYNNEI. The CDR3 consists of 18 residues. This CDR3 is CASSDRGRTVWGTDTQYF. DNA of the CDR3: TGTGCCAGCAGTGACCGCGGTAGGACAGTCTGGGGCACAGATACGCAGTATTTT.

This chain connects TRBV9 to TRBJ2-5; 10 nucleotides line up with TRBD2. J lost 2 bases, V lost 1 base, and 5 bases had no gene match. This CDR3 is 16 amino acids long. From germline, CDR1 is SGDLS and CDR2 YYNGEE. The CDR3 is CASSVNSGGKQETQYF. Written as DNA, the CDR3 is TGTGCCAGCAGCGTAAATAGCGGGGGGAAACAAGAGACCCAGTACTTC.

Only a few counts were recorded for this clonotype. The chain is built from TRBV7-9 and TRBJ1-5; unclear D gene. Deletions cut 5 bases from V and 3 bases from J, with 17 bases between. Per the germline V gene, CDR1 is SEHNR and CDR2 is FQNEAQ (reference sequence). The CDR3 is 16 amino acids. CDR3 nucleotide sequence: TGTGCCAGCAGCCGGGTGGCGGGGTCCCACAATCAGCCCCAGCATTTT. It specifies CASSRVAGSHNQPQHF. Filled out from reference TRBV7-9 and TRBJ1-5, the complete variable domain reads DTGVSQNPRHKITKRGQNVTFRCDPISEHNRLYWYRQTLGQGPEFLTYFQNEAQLEKSRLLSDRFSAERPKGSFSTLEIQRTEQGDSAMYLCASSRVAGSHNQPQHFGDGTRLSIL.

This clonotype was recorded a few times. This chain connects TRBV29-1 to TRBJ2-7; a weak D match, TRBD2 (7 bases). In germline, CDR1 is SQVTM, CDR2 ANQGSEA. The CDR3 covers 17 residues. V was pared by 1 base and J by 3 bases, with 22 bases between. The DNA of the CDR3 is TGCAGCGTTGAAGGAGGTTTAAGCGGGACACGAAACTACGAGCAGTACTTC. Translation gives CSVEGGLSGTRNYEQYF.

This clonotype has more than one count but fewer than ten. The chain carries TRBV27 and TRBJ2-1; 11 bases fit TRBD1. The CDR3 has 16 amino acids. CDR1 MNHEY and CDR2 SMNVEV come from the germline V gene (reference sequence). The J segment lost 8 bases and the V segment lost 2 bases, leaving 8 bases of the junction unmatched. The CDR3 is CASSLPRTGGGDEQFF. In DNA form, the CDR3 reads TGTGCCAGCAGTTTACCGAGGACAGGGGGCGGCGATGAGCAGTTCTTC.

This clonotype was counted ten times or more. The chain recombines TRBV2 with TRBJ2-7; the D gene is possibly TRBD1 (8 bases). The V and J ends lost 2 bases and 7 bases respectively, with 12 bases between them. Germline V gene data show CDR1 as SNHLY and CDR2 as FYNNEI. This CDR3 is built from 13 residues. The CDR3 DNA reads as TGTGCCAGCAGTGAAAACAGGGGGGGGGAGCAGTACTTC. Encoded protein: CASSENRGGEQYF.

This chain joins TRBV29-1 and TRBJ2-7, with 11 bases lining up with TRBD2. CDR3 length: 13 amino acids. Unmatched junction bases numbered 6, after V lost 6 bases and J lost 5 bases. The germline CDR1 and CDR2 sequences are SQVTM and ANQGSEA. This CDR3 reads CSVLAGGPHEQYF. The CDR3 region has the DNA TGCAGCGTGCTAGCGGGGGGCCCCCACGAGCAGTACTTC.

In this sample, this clonotype turned up many times. This sequence joins TRBV12-3 or TRBV12-4 and TRBJ1-6; 7 bases fit TRBD1. The V and J ends lost 6 bases and 7 bases, in that order; junction bases with no gene match: 6. CDR3 length: 14 amino acids. The CDR3: CASSTTGPNSPLHF. CDR3 sequence (DNA): TGTGCCAGCAGCACGACAGGGCCGAATTCACCCCTCCACTTT.

This clonotype showed up many times. The chain recombines TRBV2 with TRBJ1-1; D gene uncertain. The CDR3 is made up of 17 amino acids. Germline lookup yields CDR1 SNHLY and CDR2 FYNNEI. The germline V and J ends were trimmed by 2 bases and 2 bases, with 18 bases remaining between them. CDR3 in amino acids: CASSEPDLTAYNTEAFF. Here the CDR3 DNA reads TGTGCCAGCAGTGAACCTGATCTTACAGCCTACAACACTGAAGCTTTCTTT.

This clonotype was recorded many times. This rearrangement joins TRBV20-1 to TRBJ1-1; D is perhaps TRBD1 (6 bases). The CDR3 is 15 amino acids. The ends were cut back, 2 bases at V and 4 bases at J, with 17 bases in the middle. CDR1 is DFQATT, CDR2 SNEGSKA, per germline (reference sequence). CDR3 amino acids: CSARSAAQGTTEAFF. The CDR3 DNA reads as TGCAGTGCTAGATCCGCCGCCCAGGGGACCACTGAAGCTTTCTTT.

There are many counts of this clonotype. The chain employs TRBV3-1 and TRBJ2-5, with TRBD1 identical over 7 bases. This CDR3 comprises 16 residues. The junction had 13 bases not matched to a gene; V was cut back by 4 bases and J by 5 bases. Germline V gives CDR1 LGHDT, CDR2 YNNKEL (reference sequence). The CDR3: CASSRRTGGAGETQYF. In DNA, the CDR3 is TGTGCCAGCAGCCGACGGACAGGTGGGGCTGGTGAGACCCAGTACTTC.

The chain joins TRBV4-1 to TRBJ1-1; 9 nucleotides agree with TRBD1. The CDR3 length is 15 residues. V dropped 3 bases and J dropped 6; count of bases not matched to a gene: 8. Germline assignment: CDR1 MGHRA and CDR2 YSYEKL. This chain's CDR3 is CASSQRTGAGAEAFF. The DNA of the CDR3 is TGCGCCAGCAGCCAGAGGACAGGGGCAGGGGCTGAAGCTTTCTTT.

In this sample, this clonotype turned up many times. The J gene is TRBJ1-2, the V gene TRBV30, with D perhaps matching TRBD1 (5 bases). The CDR3 has 14 amino acids. V gave up 4 bases and J gave up 4 bases, with 16 bases separating them. CDR1 is GTSNPN and CDR2 is SVGIG in the germline V gene (reference sequence). The chain's CDR3 is CAWKVQGSPYGYTF. CDR3 nucleotide sequence: TGTGCCTGGAAAGTGCAGGGTTCTCCCTATGGCTACACCTTC.

J is TRBJ1-5 and V is TRBV20-1; weak D call: TRBD1 (6 bases). The V and J ends lost 3 bases and 0 bases respectively, with 9 bases between them. The CDR3 spans 14 residues. The germline CDR1 and CDR2 sequences are DFQATT and SNEGSKA (reference sequence). CDR3 sequence: CSASGGASNQPQHF. The CDR3 DNA is TGCAGTGCTAGCGGGGGGGCTAGCAATCAGCCCCAGCATTTT.

This sequence joins TRBV6-6 and TRBJ1-4, with a possible D match to TRBD1 (5 bases). The CDR3 covers 14 residues. V was trimmed by 1 base and J by 8 bases, leaving 11 bases between them. Germline V CDR1 and CDR2: MNHNY, SVGAGI (reference sequence). CDR3 amino acids: CASSYWGSEEKLFF. Here the CDR3 DNA reads TGTGCCAGCAGTTACTGGGGGTCTGAGGAAAAACTGTTTTTT.

This clonotype was seen only a few times. The chain couples TRBV7-9 to TRBJ2-6; 9 nucleotides line up with TRBD2. After removal of 6 bases from V and 0 bases from J, the junction contained 9 bases not matched to a gene. Per germline, CDR1 SEHNR and CDR2 FQNEAQ (reference sequence). The CDR3 has 18 amino acids. The CDR3 sequence: CASSQTSGGYSGANVLTF. In DNA form, the CDR3 reads TGTGCCAGCAGTCAAACGAGCGGGGGGTACTCTGGGGCCAACGTCCTGACTTTC.

This clonotype was picked up many times. The chain combines TRBV7-9 with TRBJ1-6, with TRBD1 matching 7 bases. V was clipped by 4 bases and J by 11 bases; unmatched bases: 2. CDR1 SEHNR and CDR2 FQNEAQ come from the germline V gene (reference sequence). This CDR3 is built from 12 residues. CDR3 residues: CASSSRGAPLHF. CDR3 DNA: TGTGCCAGCAGCTCCAGGGGGGCACCCCTCCACTTT.

This clonotype showed up many times. This sequence joins TRBV7-2 and TRBJ2-2; perhaps TRBD2 as D (5 bases). There are 16 residues in the CDR3. Trimming cost V 5 bases and J 7 bases, with 20 bases left between them. From germline, CDR1 is SGHTA and CDR2 FQGNSA. The CDR3: CASSHQTGDGSGELFF. The CDR3 bases are TGTGCCAGCAGCCATCAGACCGGGGATGGGAGCGGGGAGCTGTTTTTT.

The rearrangement uses TRBV12-5 and TRBJ1-5; no firm D call. Trimming shortened V by 5 bases and J by 9 bases, and 8 bases separated the two germline ends. Germline loops: CDR1 LGHNT, CDR2 FRNRAP. The CDR3 loop spans 11 amino acids. CDR3 sequence reads: CASGVMGPQHF. In DNA form, the CDR3 reads TGTGCTAGTGGTGTAATGGGGCCCCAGCATTTT.

This clonotype was observed at least ten times. The J gene is TRBJ2-3, the V gene TRBV12-3 or TRBV12-4; 13 nucleotides line up with TRBD2. Trimming cost V 6 bases and J 7 bases; bases outside gene matches: 10. The CDR3 has 16 residues. CDR3 coding DNA: TGTGCCAGCAGCGGGACTAGCGGGATACGATTTAATACGCAGTATTTT. Translated, it gives CASSGTSGIRFNTQYF.

This clonotype was observed many times. The chain employs TRBV6-1 and TRBJ1-5; D remains unclear. CDR3 length: 13 amino acids. Trimming cost V 7 bases and J 6 bases, with 13 bases left between them. CDR1 is MNHNS, CDR2 SASEGT, per germline. Here the CDR3 DNA reads TGTGCCAGCACCTCGGACTACGGTCAGCCCCAGCATTTT. Residues: CASTSDYGQPQHF.

The chain combines TRBV2 with TRBJ2-5; TRBD2 matches 12 bases. With V trimmed by 7 bases and J by 5 bases, 8 bases remained unmatched. The germline gives CDR1 SNHLY, CDR2 FYNNEI. The CDR3 contains 15 residues. The DNA of the CDR3 is TGTGCCAGCACTGGGCTAGCGGGGGGGCTTGAGACCCAGTACTTC. It translates to CASTGLAGGLETQYF.

This clonotype appeared a single time. At one end the junction does not follow the germline gene, possibly because of a read error. The chain recombines TRBV29-1 with TRBJ2-2, with a tentative D call TRBD1 (6 bases). This CDR3 has 15 amino acids. Per the germline V gene, CDR1 is SQVTM and CDR2 is ANQGSEA. CDR3: CSVEDAGVNTWELFF. CDR3 in DNA: TGCAGCGTTGAAGATGCAGGGGTGAACACCTGGGAGCTGTTTTTT.

This clonotype was counted a few times. The rearrangement uses TRBV6-5 and TRBJ2-7; D not resolved. CDR3 size: 14 residues. Germline lookup yields CDR1 MNHEY and CDR2 SVGAGI. The V end was cut by 0 bases, the J end by 0 bases, with 6 bases between. The CDR3 reads CASSYSVGSYEQYF. For the CDR3, the DNA is TGTGCCAGCAGTTACTCGGTTGGCTCCTACGAGCAGTACTTC.

This clonotype was seen many times. The chain is built from TRBV18 and TRBJ2-4; D remains ambiguous. The CDR3 has 14 amino acids. From germline, CDR1 is KGHSH and CDR2 LQKENI. Trimming took off 4 bases at V and 3 bases at J, with 10 bases between the two ends. CDR3 DNA sequence: TGTGCCAGCTCACAAACGGCCGGCAAAAACATTCAGTACTTC. Translating gives CASSQTAGKNIQYF.

This clonotype occurred many times. As DNA, the CDR3 is TGTGCCAGCAGTTTAAGGGGCAACGAGCAGTACTTC. Translation: CASSLRGNEQYF. This sequence joins TRBV12-3 or TRBV12-4 and TRBJ2-7; a weak D match, TRBD1 (5 bases). CDR3 length equals 12 residues. V lost 2 bases to trimming and J lost 5 bases, with 7 bases between them.

The genes are TRBV6-5 and TRBJ1-6; TRBD1 matches 8 bases. The CDR3 length is 14 residues. The V gene's germline CDR1 is MNHEY and CDR2 SVGAGI. V trimming: 4 bases; J trimming: 7 bases; junction bases outside the gene matches: 3. This CDR3 reads CASSSDRVNSPLHF. DNA of the CDR3: TGTGCCAGCAGTTCGGACAGGGTCAATTCACCCCTCCACTTT.

This clonotype was seen repeatedly, ten times or more. The V and J genes are TRBV6-2 or TRBV6-3 and TRBJ1-1; a weak D match, TRBD1 (5 bases). CDR3 length: 14 residues. Germline CDR1 is MNHEY and CDR2 is SVGEGT. V gave up 5 bases and J gave up 3 bases, with 13 bases separating them. The chain's CDR3 is CASSPYRRDTEAFF. Here the CDR3 DNA reads TGTGCCAGCAGTCCATACAGGAGGGACACTGAAGCTTTCTTT.